This T cell receptor beta chain originates from a study of monozygotic twins with inflammatory bowel disease. Findings and limits, study-wide: The existence of one strong signal or clonotype linked to IBD lacked support. Patient repertoire variability may have increased through differing immunosuppressive treatments. IBD patients share fewer clonotypes with other people than healthy twins do, especially with disease activity.

Germline loops: CDR1 MNHEY, CDR2 SVGAGI. The CDR3 sequence is 15 residues long. TCRdb reprocessed the 5' RACE reads; each CDR3 protein has one entry and no DNA is given. This sample contains about 300,000 distinct CDR3 sequences. As concerns this clonotype: Its antigen is unknown.

The sequencing input was blood. The TCR was taken from a human donor with ulcerative colitis or Crohn's disease, or a healthy co-twin of an affected twin (not recorded which). The V call is TRBV6-5, the J call TRBJ2-5; absent DNA, TCRdb's TRBD1 call cannot be checked. The chain's CDR3 is CASTSFRGRQETQYF.